The clone carrying this T cell receptor beta chain was observed at least ten times. iRepertoire HTBI primers and Arm-PCR of CDR3 regions built TCR beta libraries. From the multiplex PCR reads, TCRdb called clonotypes with MiXCR, one entry per CDR3 protein. This sample has approximately 460,000 distinct CDR3 sequences, with about 16% found just once. The time point: newly diagnosed GD, antithyroid drugs for less than 3 months. There was RNA extracted from PBMCs, and the TCR library was made from it. This sample stems from a study of regulatory T cells in long-lasting Graves disease. Germline assignment: CDR1 SGHTA and CDR2 FQGNSA. The junction had 6 bases not matched to a gene; V was cut back by 4 bases and J by 2 bases. The CDR3 consists of 15 residues. This same sample was also part of a study on T cells in Graves' hyperthyroidism and ophthalmopathy. That study adds: First-round RT-PCR targeting the TCR CDR3 was performed with the HTBI primer set.

The sequence was collected from a woman between 25 and 40 years old with Graves disease. J is TRBJ2-5 and V is TRBV7-2; 8 positions agree with TRBD2. The sample here was peripheral blood mononuclear cells (PBMCs), taken at new diagnosis, from a patient treated with antithyroid drugs. The chain's CDR3 is CASSYSGMGQETQYF. The CDR3 region has the DNA TGTGCCAGCAGCTATAGCGGGATGGGACAAGAGACCCAGTACTTC.